Each of the 6 T cell receptor beta chains below was sequenced from the same sample in a study of blood T cell repertoires in COVID-19. Clones were read by immunoSEQ multiplex PCR, and TCRdb kept only the in-frame ones, dropping some. The sample consists of a few hundred thousand clones, around 79% of them appearing once. Specimen: peripheral blood. The receptors here all came from a woman older than 75 with acute or convalescent COVID-19.

This chain links TRBV24-1 with TRBJ2-2; a weak D match, TRBD2 (6 bases). This CDR3 has 13 amino acids. Germline assignment: CDR1 KGHDR and CDR2 SFDVKD. The V and J ends lost 7 bases and 1 base respectively, with 6 bases between them. Here the CDR3 reads CATREGNTGELFF. The CDR3 bases are TGTGCCACCAGGGAGGGGAACACCGGGGAGCTGTTTTTT.

This sequence joins TRBV18 and TRBJ2-7, with a tentative D call TRBD1 (6 bases). CDR1 and CDR2 (germline): KGHSH, LQKENI. This CDR3 comprises 15 residues. Deletions cut 4 bases from V and 4 bases from J, with 17 bases between. The CDR3 DNA reads TGTGCCAGCTCACTTGCTGAGGGACACGGATACGAGCAGTACTTC. This gives the protein CASSLAEGHGYEQYF.

The genes are TRBV7-9 and TRBJ2-2; tentative D call: TRBD1 (5 bases). The CDR3 extends over 13 amino acids. CDR1 is SEHNR and CDR2 is FQNEAQ in the germline V gene (reference sequence). Trimming stripped 4 bases from V and 4 bases from J, with 7 bases between. This CDR3 is CASSSQGTGELFF. The CDR3 DNA is TGTGCCAGCAGCTCTCAGGGCACCGGGGAGCTGTTTTTT.

This clone came up many times. V and J are TRBV6-2 or TRBV6-3 and TRBJ1-5, with D hard to call. V shed 6 bases and J shed 0 bases, with 24 bases lying between them. The germline V gene has CDR1 MNHEY and CDR2 SVGEGT. The CDR3 loop spans 19 amino acids. CDR3 nucleotide sequence: TGTGCCAGCAGCCCCCAACCAACATTCTCGGGATATAGCAATCAGCCCCAGCATTTT. Translating gives CASSPQPTFSGYSNQPQHF.

This chain uses TRBV3-1 (or the pseudogene TRBV3-2) with TRBJ1-2, with 9 positions matching TRBD1. The ends lost 7 bases at V and 6 bases at J; junction bases unmatched: 6. Germline V gene lookup returns CDR1 LGHDT and CDR2 YNNKEL (reference sequence). The CDR3 contains 13 residues. CDR3 bases: TGTGCCAGCACCAAGGGGACAGGGAATGGCTACACCTTC. Protein product: CASTKGTGNGYTF.

The chain is built from TRBV7-2 and TRBJ2-5, with 16 bases matching TRBD2. Germline CDR1 is SGHTA and CDR2 is FQGNSA. The CDR3 covers 16 residues. V gave up 5 bases and J gave up 2 bases; unmatched junction bases: 2. The chain's CDR3 is CASSMGLAGGQETQYF. CDR3 DNA sequence: TGTGCCAGCAGCATGGGACTAGCGGGGGGGCAAGAGACCCAGTACTTC. Looking up the rest from reference TRBV7-2 and TRBJ2-5 gives the full variable domain: GAGVSQSPSNKVTEKGKDVELRCDPISGHTALYWYRQSLGQGLEFLIYFQGNSAPDKSGLPSDRFSAERTGGSVSTLTIQRTQQEDSAVYLCASSMGLAGGQETQYFGPGTRLLVL.